Listed below are T cell receptor beta chains from one sample, sequenced in a study of cytomegalovirus exposure and HLA in healthy donors. Only in-frame clones appear in the TCRdb table, and some are missing; sequencing was by immunoSEQ multiplex PCR. The sample lists roughly 68,000 clones; 65% to 70% were seen once. The source material was PBMCs. The receptors shown here come from a middle-aged man in good health and CMV-seropositive. Each CDR3 is given with its conserved first and last residue. D genes are given only for firm matches. The listing skips clone size in some rows; elsewhere it reads once, few, many or a size class.

d_gene: NA; j_gene: TRBJ2-2; abundance: NA; v_gene: TRBV18; CDR3aa: CASYRGGNTGELFF; CDR3nt: TGTGCCAGCTATCGAGGGGGAAACACCGGGGAGCTGTTTTTT
d_gene: NA; j_gene: TRBJ2-2; abundance: NA; v_gene: TRBV4-3; CDR3aa: CASSQDPANTGELFF; CDR3nt: TGCGCCAGCAGCCAAGACCCCGCGAACACCGGGGAGCTGTTTTTT
d_gene: NA; j_gene: TRBJ2-1; abundance: once; v_gene: TRBV2; CDR3aa: CASSGKSNYNEQFF; CDR3nt: TGTGCCAGCAGTGGAAAGAGCAATTACAATGAGCAGTTCTTC
d_gene: NA; j_gene: TRBJ2-1; abundance: NA; v_gene: TRBV7-8; CDR3aa: CASSFSGDQRGEQFF; CDR3nt: TGTGCCAGCAGCTTTTCAGGGGACCAACGCGGTGAGCAGTTCTTC
d_gene: NA; j_gene: TRBJ2-2; abundance: NA; v_gene: TRBV5-1; CDR3aa: CASSSNTGELFF; CDR3nt: TGCGCCAGCAGCTCAAACACCGGGGAGCTGTTTTTT
d_gene: TRBD2; j_gene: TRBJ2-1; abundance: NA; v_gene: TRBV7-3; CDR3aa: CASSREGLSSYNEQFF; CDR3nt: TGTGCCAGCAGCCGGGAGGGCCTCAGCTCCTACAATGAGCAGTTCTTC
d_gene: NA; j_gene: TRBJ1-1; abundance: NA; v_gene: TRBV5-4; CDR3aa: CASTQGSMNTEAFF; CDR3nt: TGTGCCAGCACTCAGGGGAGCATGAACACTGAAGCTTTCTTT
d_gene: NA; j_gene: TRBJ2-5; abundance: NA; v_gene: TRBV5-4; CDR3aa: CTSSLADRADRETQYF; CDR3nt: TGTACCAGCAGCTTAGCGGACAGAGCCGACCGGGAGACCCAGTACTTC
d_gene: TRBD1; j_gene: TRBJ2-7; abundance: few; v_gene: TRBV19; CDR3aa: CASSPQGQGGSYEQYF; CDR3nt: TGTGCCAGTAGTCCCCAGGGACAGGGGGGAAGCTACGAGCAGTACTTC
d_gene: NA; j_gene: TRBJ2-7; abundance: NA; v_gene: TRBV7-9; CDR3aa: CASSLRGHTYEQYF; CDR3nt: TGTGCCAGCAGCTTGCGAGGACACACCTACGAGCAGTACTTC
d_gene: NA; j_gene: TRBJ2-7; abundance: NA; v_gene: TRBV2; CDR3aa: CARGDNSYEQYF; CDR3nt: TGTGCCAGGGGGGACAACTCCTACGAGCAGTACTTC
d_gene: NA; j_gene: TRBJ1-3; abundance: NA; v_gene: TRBV25-1; CDR3aa: CASSDPGSGNTIYF; CDR3nt: TGTGCCAGCAGTGATCCAGGGTCCGGAAACACCATATATTTT
d_gene: NA; j_gene: TRBJ1-1; abundance: NA; v_gene: TRBV5-5; CDR3aa: CASSLTGYTEAFF; CDR3nt: TGTGCCAGCAGCTTGACAGGGTACACTGAAGCTTTCTTT
d_gene: TRBD2; j_gene: TRBJ2-3; abundance: NA; v_gene: TRBV19; CDR3aa: CASSKASGGPSTDTQYF; CDR3nt: TGTGCCAGTAGTAAAGCTAGCGGGGGGCCGAGCACAGATACGCAGTATTTT
d_gene: TRBD1; j_gene: TRBJ2-5; abundance: NA; v_gene: TRBV7-6; CDR3aa: CASSFRDRETQYF; CDR3nt: TGTGCCAGCAGCTTCCGGGACAGAGAGACCCAGTACTTC
d_gene: NA; j_gene: TRBJ2-2; abundance: NA; v_gene: TRBV2; CDR3aa: CASSTEMNTGELFF; CDR3nt: TGTGCCAGCTCGACAGAAATGAACACCGGGGAGCTGTTTTTT
d_gene: NA; j_gene: TRBJ2-1; abundance: NA; v_gene: TRBV7-3; CDR3aa: CASSPSGDGNNEQFF; CDR3nt: TGTGCCAGCAGCCCTTCGGGGGATGGTAATAATGAGCAGTTCTTC